This entry lists 13 T cell receptor beta chains sequenced from one sample in a study of early T cells in non-severe SARS-CoV-2 infection. From the 5' RACE reads, TCRdb called clonotypes with MiXCR, one entry per CDR3 protein. The repertoire includes tens of thousands of distinct CDR3 sequences, roughly 4% of them detected once, and about 6.3% sits in the top ten. The specimen was whole blood. These receptors came from an adult who was a healthcare worker with PCR-confirmed SARS-CoV-2 infection or an uninfected control (not recorded which).

In its sample, this clonotype was seen many times. The chain links TRBV6-4 to TRBJ2-1; 11 bases match TRBD2. After removal of 0 bases from V and 8 bases from J, the junction contained 3 bases not matched to a gene. This CDR3 has 15 amino acids. Germline lookup yields CDR1 MRHNA and CDR2 SNTAGT. Written as DNA, the CDR3 is TGTGCCAGCAGTGACTCTAGCGGGGGGGCAGATGAGCAGTTCTTC. Translated: CASSDSSGGADEQFF.

This chain links TRBV20-1 with TRBJ2-3; TRBD2 matches at 11 bases. Germline assignment: CDR1 DFQATT and CDR2 SNEGSKA (reference sequence). CDR3 length equals 15 residues. J was trimmed by 6 bases and V by 0 bases; bases with no gene match: 5. CDR3 region: CSARDLAGGRDTQYF. CDR3 in DNA: TGCAGTGCTAGAGACCTAGCGGGGGGAAGGGATACGCAGTATTTT.

This clonotype turned up a few times. In nucleotides, the CDR3 is TGTGCCAGCAGCACCCTCTCCGCTAGCGGGGGGTTGGATACGCAGTATTTT. Residues: CASSTLSASGGLDTQYF. This sequence joins TRBV12-3 or TRBV12-4 and TRBJ2-3, with 11 bases lining up with TRBD2. Trimming cost V 6 bases and J 6 bases; bases outside gene matches: 14. This CDR3 has 17 amino acids.

This clonotype occurred many times. V is TRBV7-6 and J is TRBJ2-1, with 7 bases that match TRBD1. This CDR3 has 17 residues. From germline, CDR1 is SGHVS and CDR2 FNYEAQ. V lost 3 bases, J lost 7 bases, and 15 bases stayed unmatched. The CDR3 nucleotides read TGTGCCAGCAGCTTGGGGAAGACAGGGTCGGTGGGAAATGAGCAGTTCTTC. This codes for CASSLGKTGSVGNEQFF.

This clonotype is categorized as medium-sized. The rearrangement joins TRBV28 to TRBJ2-1, with D unresolved. Germline values: CDR1 MDHEN, CDR2 SYDVKM. The CDR3 is 15 residues long. Trimming removed 1 base from V and 0 bases from J, with 7 bases in between. CDR3: CASSLFSSSYNEQFF. CDR3 sequence (DNA): TGTGCCAGCAGTTTATTTTCGAGCTCCTACAATGAGCAGTTCTTC.

This chain joins TRBV5-4 and TRBJ2-1; 7 bases are a match to TRBD1. Germline CDR1 and CDR2: SGHNT and YYREEE (reference sequence). The CDR3 contains 14 residues. V lost 2 bases and J lost 2; bases outside the gene matches: 1. The CDR3 loop is CASSFGQAYNEQFF. In DNA form, the CDR3 reads TGTGCCAGCAGCTTCGGACAGGCCTACAATGAGCAGTTCTTC.

This clonotype was found many times. This chain uses TRBV7-2 with TRBJ2-1, with D perhaps TRBD1 or TRBD2 (5 bases each). With 3 bases removed from V and 9 bases from J, the gap between germline ends came to 12 bases. CDR3 length: 13 residues. CDR1 is SGHTA, CDR2 FQGNSA, per germline. The DNA for the CDR3 is TGTGCCAGCAGCTTGGGACCCGCGTCTGAGCAGTTCTTC. Protein: CASSLGPASEQFF.

This chain connects TRBV6-6 to TRBJ2-1; TRBD1 matches 8 bases. Germline CDR1 reads MNHNY; CDR2 reads SVGAGI (reference sequence). This CDR3 spans 16 amino acids. V shed 4 bases, J shed 9 bases, and the junction held 14 bases outside the gene matches. CDR3 protein: CASSSGQGGSASEQFF. CDR3 in DNA: TGTGCCAGCAGTTCCGGACAGGGCGGCTCAGCGTCTGAGCAGTTCTTC.

This clonotype was counted many times. This chain connects TRBV12-3 or TRBV12-4 to TRBJ2-1; D assignment may be TRBD1 or TRBD2 (5 bases each). V was cut by 7 bases and J by 8 bases, with 15 bases left in between. CDR3 length equals 13 residues. CDR3 DNA sequence: TGTGCCAGCAACCTCGGGGCCGAGGATGAGCAGTTCTTC. Its protein is CASNLGAEDEQFF.

This clonotype was counted many times. The V call is TRBV19, the J call TRBJ2-7, with D tentatively TRBD1 (6 bases). Germline-derived CDR1 and CDR2 are LNHDA and SQIVND (reference sequence). V was shortened by 5 bases and J by 3 bases, with 20 bases between the two germline ends. The CDR3 has 16 residues. Written as DNA, the CDR3 is TGTGCCAGTAGTTCCCAAGGCGCGACAGGCCGCTACGAGCAGTACTTC. Its protein product is CASSSQGATGRYEQYF.

This clonotype appeared many times. The chain employs TRBV4-2 and TRBJ2-5, with 7 nucleotides matching TRBD2. V was pared by 0 bases and J by 4 bases, with 8 bases of the junction left unmatched. The CDR3 extends over 16 amino acids. Germline lookup yields CDR1 LGHNA and CDR2 YNFKEQ. This CDR3 reads CASSQESGAFLETQYF. CDR3 bases: TGTGCCAGCAGCCAAGAAAGCGGGGCATTCTTAGAGACCCAGTACTTC.

This clonotype was observed many times. The V and J genes are TRBV19 and TRBJ2-6, with D perhaps matching TRBD1 or TRBD2 (5 bases each). This CDR3 comprises 15 residues. The V gene lost 3 bases and the J gene lost 0 bases, with 6 bases spanning the gap. Looked up from germline, CDR1 is LNHDA and CDR2 is SQIVND (reference sequence). CDR3 sequence (DNA): TGTGCCAGTAGTATGGGACGCTCTGGGGCCAACGTCCTGACTTTC. Translating it yields CASSMGRSGANVLTF.

In this sample, this clonotype is medium-sized. The chain recombines TRBV7-2 with TRBJ1-6; the D gene is possibly TRBD1 (6 bases). Trimming removed 1 base at V and 8 bases at J, with 18 bases between. CDR1 and CDR2 (germline): SGHTA, FQGNSA. This CDR3 contains 17 residues. Here the CDR3 reads CASSLVGGAGDHSPLHF. The CDR3 nucleotides read TGTGCCAGCAGCTTAGTCGGGGGCGCAGGCGACCATTCACCCCTCCACTTT.